This T cell receptor (beta chain) was documented in a study of identical twins. TCRdb reprocessed the 5' RACE reads with MiXCR, giving one entry per CDR3 protein. The table shows approximately 250,000 distinct CDR3 sequences, with about 6.7% occurring only once. This clonotype appeared a few times. These sequences were also reported in another study, on T cells expressing NK-cell markers.

Material: CD8+ T cells sorted from blood. The origin of this receptor is a woman between 18 and 29 years old in good health.

CDR3 residues: CASGSSSSYNSPLHF. CDR3 DNA sequence: TGTGCCAGCGGCTCCTCGAGCTCCTATAATTCACCCCTCCACTTT. The V call is TRBV27, the J call TRBJ1-6; D gene uncertain. The CDR3 extends over 15 amino acids. The germline V and J ends were trimmed by 8 bases and 0 bases, with 11 bases remaining between them. Germline V lookup: CDR1 MNHEY, CDR2 SMNVEV (reference sequence).